These 22 T cell receptor beta chains were sequenced from one sample in a study of shared clonotypes between healthy human individuals. As defined, naive CD8 cells were CD45RO-negative and positively selected for CCR7, with terminally differentiated effector memory CD45RA+ cells excluded. Some clones are missing from TCRdb's copy, which holds only in-frame ones; the method was immunoSEQ multiplex PCR. The sample holds about 2.1 million clones; roughly 95% are singletons and the top ten take about 1.7%. Material: naive CD8+ T cells from PBMCs. Receptors originate from a man aged 18 to 35 in good health. Some clones in this sample may be carry-over from other donors' samples.

Details on this clone: The same CDR3 can be traced to other DNA sequences in this sample. The chain is built from TRBV4-3 and TRBJ1-5; 8 bases match TRBD1. The J segment lost 3 bases and the V segment lost 3 bases, leaving 4 bases of the junction unmatched. CDR3 length: 15 residues. The germline V gene encodes CDR1 LGHNA and CDR2 YSLEER. The CDR3 region is CASSQGTGINQPQHF. The CDR3 nucleotides read TGCGCCAGCAGCCAGGGGACAGGCATCAATCAGCCCCAGCATTTT.

The chain recombines TRBV15 with TRBJ1-1, with 9 bases that match TRBD1. V was pared by 1 base and J by 7 bases, with 7 bases of the junction left unmatched. There are 15 residues in the CDR3. Germline CDR1 reads LNHNV; CDR2 reads YYDKDF (reference sequence). The CDR3 nucleotides read TGTGCCACCAGCAGAGCCGGGACAGGGTGGGTTGAAGCTTTCTTT. Protein sequence: CATSRAGTGWVEAFF.

The chain carries TRBV14 and TRBJ1-1, with D maybe TRBD1 (5 bases). The CDR3 spans 14 residues. Trimming removed 1 base from V and 4 bases from J, with 10 bases in between. Germline V CDR1 and CDR2: SGHDN, FVKESK. The CDR3 bases are TGTGCCAGCAGCCAAGTCGGGGGGGGCACTGAAGCTTTCTTT. It is translated as CASSQVGGGTEAFF.

This rearrangement joins TRBV5-3 to TRBJ1-5; TRBD1 aligns across 8 bases. TRBV5-3 qualifies as an ORF whose function is uncertain. The J segment lost 6 bases and the V segment lost 10 bases, leaving 6 bases of the junction unmatched. This CDR3 spans 12 amino acids. The CDR3: CAGWTGPQPQHF. Written as DNA, the CDR3 is TGTGCCGGCTGGACAGGGCCTCAGCCCCAGCATTTT.

This rearrangement joins TRBV27 to TRBJ2-1; D possibly corresponds to TRBD2 (6 bases). CDR3 length: 16 residues. Germline-derived CDR1 and CDR2 are MNHEY and SMNVEV (reference sequence). The V and J ends lost 5 bases and 0 bases respectively, with 14 bases between them. Here the CDR3 reads CASSPTSSSSYNEQFF. The CDR3 coding sequence is TGTGCCAGCAGTCCCACTAGCTCCAGCTCCTACAATGAGCAGTTCTTC.

As regards this clone: Other DNA sequences in this sample translate to the same CDR3. This rearrangement joins TRBV10-3 to TRBJ2-7; D perhaps matches TRBD1 (5 bases). Per the germline V gene, CDR1 is ENHRY and CDR2 is SYGVKD. This CDR3 contains 11 residues. Trimming took off 3 bases at V and 6 bases at J, with 6 bases between the two ends. CDR3 sequence: CAISDGAEQYF. The DNA for the CDR3 is TGTGCCATCAGTGATGGGGCCGAGCAGTACTTC.

The chain combines TRBV27 with TRBJ2-1; TRBD2 matches 12 bases. CDR1 MNHEY and CDR2 SMNVEV come from the germline V gene (reference sequence). This CDR3 has 14 residues. The J segment lost 8 bases and the V segment lost 5 bases, leaving 4 bases of the junction unmatched. In DNA form, the CDR3 reads TGTGCCAGCAGTAAACTAGCGGGAGGCCATGAGCAGTTCTTC. Translated, it gives CASSKLAGGHEQFF.

The chain links TRBV9 to TRBJ1-5, with D unresolved. Germline V gives CDR1 SGDLS, CDR2 YYNGEE. With 0 bases removed from V and 7 bases from J, the gap between germline ends came to 14 bases. This CDR3 has 15 amino acids. This CDR3 is CASSVGPTGSQPQHF. CDR3 coding DNA: TGTGCCAGCAGCGTAGGGCCTACGGGAAGCCAGCCCCAGCATTTT.

The chain is built from TRBV4-3 and TRBJ1-3, with TRBD1 matching over 7 bases. The CDR3 is 17 residues long. The V segment lost 3 bases and the J segment 0 bases; nucleotides outside the gene matches: 8. Germline lookup yields CDR1 LGHNA and CDR2 YSLEER. The CDR3 loop is CASSQDRPPSSGNTIYF. CDR3 bases: TGCGCCAGCAGCCAGGACAGGCCCCCGAGCTCTGGAAACACCATATATTTT.

The V gene is TRBV30, the J gene TRBJ1-1; D not certain. The CDR3 runs to 15 residues. Trimming removed 5 bases at V and 1 base at J, with 17 bases between. CDR1 is GTSNPN, CDR2 SVGIG, per germline (reference sequence). CDR3 DNA: TGTGCCTGGGCGGTCGGAGCCATTTCGAACACTGAAGCTTTCTTT. Protein product: CAWAVGAISNTEAFF. The full variable domain, completed using reference TRBV30 and TRBJ1-1, is SQTIHQWPATLVQPVGSPLSLECTVEGTSNPNLYWYRQAAGRGLQLLFYSVGIGQISSEVPQNLSASRPQDRQFILSSKKLLLSDSGFYLCAWAVGAISNTEAFFGQGTRLTVV.

This chain connects TRBV19 to TRBJ2-3; TRBD1 agrees at 9 bases. This CDR3 comprises 14 residues. Germline assignment: CDR1 LNHDA and CDR2 SQIVND (reference sequence). V gave up 7 bases and J gave up 2 bases; unmatched junction bases: 4. The CDR3 region has the DNA TGTGCCAGTATGCGGACAGGGGACACAGATACGCAGTATTTT. Its translation is CASMRTGDTDTQYF.

The chain employs TRBV27 and TRBJ2-7; a possible D gene is TRBD1 (6 bases). Germline CDR1 reads MNHEY; CDR2 reads SMNVEV (reference sequence). Trimming took 6 bases from V and 0 from J, leaving 12 bases between them. CDR3 length equals 14 residues. DNA for the CDR3: TGTGCCAGCAGCCTACAGGGCCCCTCCTACGAGCAGTACTTC. Protein product: CASSLQGPSYEQYF.

The chain is built from TRBV9 and TRBJ2-1; D perhaps matches TRBD2 (5 bases). V was shortened by 4 bases and J by 2 bases, with 19 bases between the two germline ends. Per the germline V gene, CDR1 is SGDLS and CDR2 is YYNGEE. The CDR3 contains 17 residues. CDR3 sequence reads: CASSPARGRLTYNEQFF. The CDR3 nucleotides are TGTGCCAGCAGCCCTGCCCGGGGAAGGTTGACCTACAATGAGCAGTTCTTC.

The chain is built from TRBV7-9 and TRBJ1-1; D may be TRBD1 (5 bases). V shed 5 bases and J shed 12 bases, with 16 bases lying between them. Germline lookup yields CDR1 SEHNR and CDR2 FQNEAQ (reference sequence). The CDR3 is 12 amino acids. The DNA for the CDR3 is TGTGCCAGCAGCAGCCGGGACCCAGGGACTTTCTTT. Translation gives CASSSRDPGTFF.

CDR3 region: CASSLGVRTNTGELFF. For the CDR3, the DNA is TGTGCCAGCAGCTTAGGAGTCAGAACTAACACCGGGGAGCTGTTTTTT. This rearrangement joins TRBV11-2 to TRBJ2-2, with D unresolved. Trimming left V 1 base short and J 2 bases short, with 11 bases between. The CDR3 is 16 residues long. CDR1 is SGHAT, CDR2 FQNNGV, per germline.

This chain links TRBV11-2 with TRBJ2-7, with 8 bases lining up with TRBD1. J gave up 6 bases and V 1 base, and 8 bases lay outside the gene matches. Germline-derived CDR1 and CDR2 are SGHAT and FQNNGV. There are 15 residues in the CDR3. The CDR3 DNA is TGTGCCAGCAGCTTAGGGACAGGGCGGTGGTCCGAGCAGTACTTC. Protein sequence: CASSLGTGRWSEQYF.

This chain joins TRBV28 and TRBJ1-1, with D perhaps matching TRBD1 (5 bases). The CDR3 has 16 residues. Germline-derived CDR1 and CDR2 are MDHEN and SYDVKM. Trimming cost V 3 bases and J 0 bases, with 14 bases left between them. CDR3 in DNA: TGTGCCAGCAGTTTTCCCCCAGAAGGGGTGAACACTGAAGCTTTCTTT. Translating it yields CASSFPPEGVNTEAFF.

This sequence joins TRBV6-1 and TRBJ2-3; possibly TRBD1 for D (6 bases). Germline V gene data show CDR1 as MNHNS and CDR2 as SASEGT. The CDR3 is made up of 12 amino acids. V lost 5 bases and J 8 bases, leaving 11 bases between the germline ends. The CDR3 is CASSWTVGTQYF. CDR3 sequence (DNA): TGTGCCAGCAGTTGGACAGTAGGTACGCAGTATTTT.

The chain couples TRBV5-4 to TRBJ2-7; 8 bases align to TRBD2. This CDR3 region has 15 residues. Germline V gene data show CDR1 as SGHNT and CDR2 as YYREEE (reference sequence). V lost 0 bases and J lost 3; bases outside the gene matches: 5. CDR3 amino acids: CASSLAGLGDYEQYF. Here the CDR3 DNA reads TGTGCCAGCAGCTTGGCGGGACTAGGGGACTACGAGCAGTACTTC.

V gene TRBV7-9 combines with J gene TRBJ1-1; TRBD1 is a possible D gene (5 bases). Trimming took off 3 bases at V and 3 bases at J, with 14 bases between the two ends. The CDR3 extends over 15 amino acids. CDR1 is SEHNR and CDR2 is FQNEAQ in the germline V gene (reference sequence). The CDR3 is CASSFPRGVHTEAFF. The CDR3 DNA follows: TGTGCCAGCAGCTTCCCCCGGGGGGTTCACACTGAAGCTTTCTTT.

The count of this clone is one. The V and J genes are TRBV14 and TRBJ2-7, with a weak D call TRBD2 (5 bases). With 0 bases removed from V and 2 bases from J, the gap between germline ends came to 17 bases. CDR1 SGHDN and CDR2 FVKESK come from the germline V gene. This CDR3 is 17 amino acids long. CDR3 DNA: TGTGCCAGCAGCCAAGACGGGCTGAGGGATAATACCTACGAGCAGTACTTC. The encoded protein is CASSQDGLRDNTYEQYF.

On this clone itself: Other DNA sequences in this sample translate to the same CDR3. In DNA form, the CDR3 reads TGCGCCAGCAGCCTATGGACAGGGAACTACGAGCAGTACTTC. This translates into CASSLWTGNYEQYF. This rearrangement joins TRBV5-1 to TRBJ2-7; TRBD1 matches 8 bases. The CDR3 sequence is 14 residues long. Germline V lookup: CDR1 SGHRS, CDR2 YFSETQ. J was trimmed by 3 bases and V by 4 bases; bases with no gene match: 6.